The 23 T cell receptor beta chains below were found in one sample sequenced in a study of Graves' ophthalmopathy and Graves' hyperthyroidism (dated by TCRdb to 2017 to 2018). The run used an Illumina HiSeq 2000. For repertoire sequencing, the TCR beta CDR3 regions were amplified from RNA transcripts. HTBI primers and the Qiagen OneStep RT-PCR kit were used in a first-round RT-PCR, which was followed by a second-round multiplex PCR, size selection and purification. Through fastp at Q25 and MiXCR, TCRdb rebuilt clones from the public reads, retaining in-frame beta chains. Duplicate CDR3 protein sequences are folded into a single record with the most common DNA and genes. This sample comprises around 1.1 million distinct CDR3 sequences, approximately 35% of them detected only once. Roughly 10% of the sample is held by the ten biggest clonotypes. The specimen sequenced was peripheral blood or thyroid tissue (not recorded which). All receptors derive from an adult man with Graves' hyperthyroidism.

This clonotype was recorded many times. The CDR3 loop is CASSLALPGSYEQYF. For the CDR3, the DNA is TGTGCCAGCAGCCTCGCCCTCCCCGGCTCCTACGAGCAGTACTTC. The genes are TRBV7-2 and TRBJ2-7, with D unresolved. The V gene's germline CDR1 is SGHTA and CDR2 FQGNSA. This CDR3 contains 15 residues. Trimming left V 5 bases short and J 0 bases short, with 14 bases between.

In this sample, this clonotype turned up a few times. This chain joins TRBV9 and TRBJ2-2; D is possibly TRBD1 (6 bases). The CDR3 loop spans 16 amino acids. The germline V gene encodes CDR1 SGDLS and CDR2 YYNGEE. V shed 2 bases and J shed 5 bases, with 16 bases lying between them. CDR3 sequence reads: CASSVHQGRDTGELFF. CDR3 in DNA: TGTGCCAGCAGCGTCCACCAGGGGCGCGATACCGGGGAGCTGTTTTTT.

This clonotype appeared many times. This sequence joins TRBV14 and TRBJ1-6, with 8 bases aligning to TRBD1. Germline V gene sequence: CDR1 SGHDN, CDR2 FVKESK. The CDR3 runs to 14 residues. J gave up 9 bases and V 3 bases, and 4 bases lay outside the gene matches. CDR3 sequence (DNA): TGTGCCAGCAGCCATCCAGGGGGCAGTTCACCCCTCCACTTT. It encodes CASSHPGGSSPLHF.

This chain connects TRBV20-1 to TRBJ2-7; weak D call: TRBD1 (5 bases). This CDR3 contains 13 residues. Germline loops: CDR1 DFQATT, CDR2 SNEGSKA (reference sequence). The V gene lost 3 bases and the J gene lost 6 bases, with 15 bases spanning the gap. The CDR3 spells CSASGHGKGEQYF. The CDR3 DNA sequence: TGCAGTGCTAGCGGACATGGGAAGGGCGAGCAGTACTTC.

Ten or more counts support this clonotype. The chain carries TRBV7-9 and TRBJ2-7, with TRBD2 as a possible D gene (8 bases). Germline V lookup: CDR1 SEHNR, CDR2 FQNEAQ (reference sequence). The CDR3 consists of 18 residues. V was pared by 6 bases and J by 0 bases, with 24 bases between. The CDR3 is CASSPTQGGTSTSYEQYF. CDR3 nucleotides: TGTGCCAGCAGTCCGACGCAGGGGGGGACTAGTACCTCCTACGAGCAGTACTTC.

This clonotype was detected only a few times. V and J are TRBV7-9 and TRBJ1-4; 8 bases are a match to TRBD1. V was clipped by 5 bases and J by 8 bases; unmatched bases: 16. The CDR3 has 17 residues. Germline CDR1 and CDR2: SEHNR and FQNEAQ (reference sequence). CDR3: CASSPPDREAGGEKLFF. The CDR3 nucleotides are TGTGCCAGCAGCCCGCCGGACAGGGAAGCCGGCGGGGAAAAACTGTTTTTT.

This clonotype was recorded a few times. The chain carries TRBV11-2 and TRBJ1-2, with TRBD1 identical over 9 bases. Germline CDR1 SGHAT, CDR2 FQNNGV. The CDR3 extends over 16 amino acids. V shed 0 bases, J shed 4 bases, and the junction held 6 bases outside the gene matches. The CDR3 DNA sequence: TGTGCCAGCAGCTTAGACGCTGGGACAGGGCCCTATGGCTACACCTTC. Translating gives CASSLDAGTGPYGYTF.

The chain is built from TRBV7-9 and TRBJ1-2; no firm D call. This CDR3 is 9 amino acids long. Per the germline V gene, CDR1 is SEHNR and CDR2 is FQNEAQ (reference sequence). Trimming removed 5 bases from V and 12 bases from J, with 7 bases in between. The CDR3 is CASSGGDTF. CDR3 DNA sequence: TGTGCCAGCAGCGGTGGTGACACCTTC.

The chain couples TRBV27 to TRBJ2-7; D gene ambiguous. The germline V gene encodes CDR1 MNHEY and CDR2 SMNVEV (reference sequence). V shed 0 bases and J shed 4 bases, with 7 bases lying between them. The CDR3 is 13 residues long. CDR3 sequence reads: CASSLSLDYEQYF. The CDR3 nucleotides read TGTGCCAGCAGTTTATCGTTGGATTACGAGCAGTACTTC.

The J gene is TRBJ1-1, the V gene TRBV7-8; 8 bases are a match to TRBD1. The CDR3 extends over 15 amino acids. The germline gives CDR1 SGHVS, CDR2 FQNEAQ. V lost 5 bases and J lost 0; bases outside the gene matches: 5. CDR3 nucleotides: TGTGCCAGCAGCCGAGGACAGGGAATGAACACTGAAGCTTTCTTT. Translating gives CASSRGQGMNTEAFF.

Note on this clonotype: One junction end does not reproduce the germline sequence, and a read error may be involved. The chain carries TRBV2 and TRBJ2-7; 9 bases agree with TRBD2. From germline, CDR1 is SNHLY and CDR2 FYNNEI. The CDR3 is made up of 15 amino acids. DNA for the CDR3: TGTGCCAGCAGTGAAGTAGCGGGAGCGGGCGGGGAGCTGTACTTC. Its protein product is CASSEVAGAGGELYF.

This clonotype appeared many times. The chain carries TRBV11-1 and TRBJ2-5, with no clear D. Germline CDR1 and CDR2: SGHAT and FQDESV (reference sequence). The CDR3 covers 15 residues. V lost 5 bases and J lost 2, with 15 bases in between. The CDR3 sequence is CASSQNLGGQETQYF. In nucleotides, the CDR3 is TGTGCCAGCAGCCAAAATTTGGGCGGTCAAGAGACCCAGTACTTC.

This clonotype has only a few counts. The V call is TRBV6-5, the J call TRBJ1-2; D uncertain. CDR3 length equals 13 residues. V was shortened by 10 bases and J by 0 bases, with 12 bases between the two germline ends. From germline, CDR1 is MNHEY and CDR2 SVGAGI. The CDR3 DNA reads TGTGCCACTTGTCCGGGCGCTAACTATGGCTACACCTTC. The encoded protein is CATCPGANYGYTF.

This clonotype was detected only a few times. J is TRBJ2-3 and V is TRBV10-1; the D is unclear. CDR1 WNHNN and CDR2 SYGVQD come from the germline V gene (reference sequence). The CDR3 totals 12 residues. Between the trimmed V and J ends, which lost 3 bases and 6 bases, there was a span of 7 bases. The CDR3 DNA is TGCGCCAGCAGTGAACGCGGTGATACGCAGTATTTT. It encodes CASSERGDTQYF.

The sample holds one count of this clonotype. Compared with germline, one end of the junction differs, possibly owing to a read error. This chain links TRBV10-3 with TRBJ2-5, with 10 bases lining up with TRBD1. The CDR3 spans 15 residues. Germline V gene sequence: CDR1 ENHRY, CDR2 SYGVKD. CDR3 sequence (DNA): TGTGCCAGCAGTTACCCGACAGGGGGCTTAGAGACCCAGTACTTC. This gives the protein CASSYPTGGLETQYF.

This chain links TRBV16 with TRBJ1-6; possibly TRBD1 for D (5 bases). The CDR3 length is 16 residues. V lost 1 base to trimming and J lost 10 bases, with 17 bases between them. Germline lookup yields CDR1 KGHSY and CDR2 FQNENV. CDR3 amino acids: CASSQYEGSGQSPLHF. CDR3 nucleotides: TGTGCCAGCAGCCAATATGAGGGGTCGGGGCAATCACCCCTCCACTTT.

In this sample, this clonotype turned up many times. The chain joins TRBV19 to TRBJ1-1, with 11 bases identical to TRBD1. After removal of 4 bases from V and 5 bases from J, the junction contained 12 bases not matched to a gene. The CDR3 has 17 residues. Germline V gene lookup returns CDR1 LNHDA and CDR2 SQIVND (reference sequence). The CDR3 sequence is CASSTPRSRDRGTEAFF. The DNA for the CDR3 is TGTGCCAGTAGTACACCTCGGTCCCGGGACAGGGGGACTGAAGCTTTCTTT.

This clonotype was seen repeatedly, ten times or more. The chain joins TRBV25-1 to TRBJ1-5, with 9 bases fitting TRBD1. In germline, CDR1 is MGHDK, CDR2 SYGVNS. This CDR3 region has 15 residues. V lost 4 bases to trimming and J lost 6 bases; unmatched junction nucleotides: 7. For the CDR3, the DNA is TGTGCCAGCAGTGTAGGGGACAGGGAGATTCAGCCCCAGCATTTT. This sequence encodes CASSVGDREIQPQHF. The full variable domain, with the rest looked up from reference TRBV25-1 and TRBJ1-5, is EADIYQTPRYLVIGTGKKITLECSQTMGHDKMYWYQQDPGMELHLIHYSYGVNSTEKGDLSSESTVSRIRTEHFPLTLESARPSHTSQYLCASSVGDREIQPQHFGDGTRLSIL.

This clonotype was counted ten times or more. The chain employs TRBV7-6 and TRBJ2-5; weak D call: TRBD2 (5 bases). Germline CDR1 is SGHVS and CDR2 is FNYEAQ. This CDR3 has 13 residues. Trimming pared 5 bases from V and 4 bases from J, leaving 11 bases between. The CDR3 DNA is TGTGCCAGCAGCCCAACTAGTACAGAGACCCAGTACTTC. This translates into CASSPTSTETQYF.

Turning to this clonotype: One junction end disagrees with the germline gene, perhaps due to a read error. The rearrangement uses TRBV7-9 and TRBJ2-7; no reliable D call. Per the germline V gene, CDR1 is SEHNR and CDR2 is FQNEAQ (reference sequence). This CDR3 region has 12 residues. The CDR3 sequence is CASSPLLNEQYF. CDR3 nucleotides: TGCGCCAGCAGCCCGCTCTTGAACGAGCAGTACTTC. Using reference TRBV7-9 and TRBJ2-7 for the parts outside the CDR3, the full variable domain is DTGVSQNPRHKITKRGQNVTFRCDPISEHNRLYWYRQTLGQGPEFLTYFQNEAQLEKSRLLSDRFSAERPKGSFSTLEIQRTEQGDSAMYLCASSPLLNEQYFGPGTRLTVT.

This chain links TRBV7-9 with TRBJ2-7, with 7 bases aligning to TRBD1. Germline CDR1 reads SEHNR; CDR2 reads FQNEAQ (reference sequence). CDR3 length: 15 residues. V was clipped by 5 bases and J by 3 bases; unmatched bases: 10. The CDR3 is CASSVGHRGNYEQYF. The DNA for the CDR3 is TGTGCCAGCAGCGTCGGCCACAGGGGCAACTACGAGCAGTACTTC.

This clonotype was seen a handful of times. V is TRBV19 and J is TRBJ1-4; no clear D. CDR3 size: 15 residues. The V gene lost 3 bases and the J gene lost 3 bases, with 11 bases spanning the gap. Per germline, CDR1 LNHDA and CDR2 SQIVND (reference sequence). CDR3 sequence (DNA): TGTGCCAGTAGTATCGGCGGCGGTTCTAATGAAAAACTGTTTTTT. It translates to CASSIGGGSNEKLFF.

The rearrangement links TRBV9 to TRBJ1-4; D is possibly TRBD1 (6 bases). Germline loops: CDR1 SGDLS, CDR2 YYNGEE. V was shortened by 3 bases and J by 7 bases, with 13 bases between the two germline ends. The CDR3 length is 14 residues. The CDR3 DNA is TGTGCCAGCAGCGAGGGGGGGGCCATTGAAAAACTGTTTTTT. It encodes CASSEGGAIEKLFF.